The 17 T cell receptor beta chains presented below share a single source sample, sequenced in a study of T cell responses to AZD1222 COVID-19 vaccine. Assay used: immunoSEQ multiplex PCR; TCRdb lists only in-frame clones, some missing. Of some 140,000 clones listed, 80% to 90% are singletons. Sequencing used peripheral blood, obtained on day 0 of AZD1222 vaccination. The origin of the receptors is an adult in good health.

With respect to this clone: A much larger clonotype is one base distant, so this may be a read error. V and J are TRBV7-2 and TRBJ2-7; no clear D. Germline CDR1 reads SGHTA; CDR2 reads FQGNSA. V was cut by 1 base and J by 3 bases, with 1 base left in between. The CDR3 extends over 11 amino acids. The CDR3 bases are TGTGCCAGCAGCTTAGACTACGAGCAGTACTTC. The encoded protein is CASSLDYEQYF.

The DNA for the CDR3 is TGTGCCAGCAGCTTTACGTCGAACACCGGGGAGCTGTTTTTT. Amino acids: CASSFTSNTGELFF. V gene TRBV7-8 combines with J gene TRBJ2-2; D is ambiguous. The CDR3 spans 14 residues. V lost 3 bases and J 0 bases, leaving 5 bases between the germline ends. Germline assignment: CDR1 SGHVS and CDR2 FQNEAQ.

The V gene is TRBV7-2, the J gene TRBJ2-1, with D possibly TRBD1 on 5 matching bases. The V end was cut by 2 bases, the J end by 4 bases, with 15 bases between. The V gene's germline CDR1 is SGHTA and CDR2 FQGNSA. The CDR3 covers 16 residues. This CDR3 reads CASSLLFQGFYNEQFF. The CDR3 DNA sequence: TGTGCCAGCAGCTTATTATTCCAGGGTTTTTACAATGAGCAGTTCTTC.

The genes are TRBV20-1 and TRBJ1-5; D uncertain. The germline V and J ends were trimmed by 3 bases and 8 bases, with 8 bases remaining between them. The CDR3 covers 11 residues. Germline-derived CDR1 and CDR2 are DFQATT and SNEGSKA (reference sequence). CDR3: CSASSGEPQHF. CDR3 nucleotides: TGCAGTGCTAGTTCTGGAGAGCCCCAGCATTTT.

The chain links TRBV7-3 to TRBJ1-2; perhaps TRBD1 as D (5 bases). V lost 5 bases and J 4 bases, leaving 17 bases between the germline ends. Germline CDR1 SGHTA, CDR2 FQGTGA. CDR3 length equals 15 residues. The CDR3 region has the DNA TGTGCCAGCAGCCCCGGGTCCGAGACAGCCTATGGCTACACCTTC. Its protein is CASSPGSETAYGYTF.

The chain links TRBV11-3 to TRBJ2-3; D possibly corresponds to TRBD1 (5 bases). CDR1 is SGHNT and CDR2 is YENEEA in the germline V gene. Trimming took 5 bases from V and 5 from J, leaving 17 bases between them. CDR3 length: 15 amino acids. This CDR3 reads CASSLLGQGKDTQYF. For the CDR3, the DNA is TGTGCCAGCAGCCTCCTCGGCCAGGGAAAAGATACGCAGTATTTT.

The rearrangement links TRBV11-1 to TRBJ2-4, with 7 bases lining up with TRBD2. The CDR3 is 16 residues long. The ends lost 1 base at V and 1 base at J; junction bases unmatched: 4. Germline lookup yields CDR1 SGHAT and CDR2 FQDESV (reference sequence). DNA of the CDR3: TGTGCCAGCAGCTTAGGAAATAGCGGGGCCAAAAACATTCAGTACTTC. Amino acid sequence: CASSLGNSGAKNIQYF.

This clone was counted a single time. This sequence joins TRBV5-1 and TRBJ2-3; 15 positions match TRBD2. Per germline, CDR1 SGHRS and CDR2 YFSETQ. CDR3 length: 17 residues. Losses at the gene ends were 3 bases for V and 1 base for J; bases not matched to a gene: 3. The chain's CDR3 is CASSYGLAGGGTDTQYF. The DNA of the CDR3 is TGCGCCAGCAGCTACGGACTAGCGGGAGGGGGCACAGATACGCAGTATTTT.

J is TRBJ1-1 and V is TRBV27; 9 nucleotides align to TRBD1. The germline V gene encodes CDR1 MNHEY and CDR2 SMNVEV (reference sequence). J lost 4 bases, V lost 5 bases, and 8 bases had no gene match. The CDR3 sequence is 15 residues long. CDR3: CASSPQRTGATEAFF. CDR3 DNA: TGTGCCAGCAGTCCGCAGCGGACAGGGGCCACTGAAGCTTTCTTT.

V is TRBV6-5 and J is TRBJ1-2; 7 nucleotides agree with TRBD1. The length of the CDR3 is 13 residues. V dropped 10 bases and J dropped 4; count of bases not matched to a gene: 9. In germline, CDR1 is MNHEY, CDR2 SVGAGI. The CDR3 loop reads CATIPSGGYGYTF. The CDR3 nucleotides read TGTGCCACCATCCCTTCAGGGGGCTATGGCTACACCTTC.

V usage is TRBV7-2 and J usage is TRBJ1-5; 12 bases line up with TRBD1. Germline CDR1 is SGHTA and CDR2 is FQGNSA. The V and J ends lost 4 bases and 6 bases, in that order; junction bases with no gene match: 7. CDR3 size: 16 residues. In nucleotides, the CDR3 is TGTGCCAGCAGCTGGACGGGACAGGGGGCCGGTCAGCCCCAGCATTTT. Translated: CASSWTGQGAGQPQHF.

This rearrangement joins TRBV3-1 (or the pseudogene TRBV3-2) to TRBJ1-2; a weak D match, TRBD1 (5 bases). Between the trimmed V and J ends, which lost 3 bases and 0 bases, there was a span of 11 bases. The CDR3 runs 15 residues. CDR1 is LGHDT, CDR2 YNNKEL, per germline (reference sequence). CDR3 bases: TGTGCCAGCAGCCAGGTCGTGACAGCTAACTATGGCTACACCTTC. Amino acids: CASSQVVTANYGYTF.

This rearrangement joins TRBV12-5 to TRBJ2-1, with no clear D. Germline V lookup: CDR1 LGHNT, CDR2 FRNRAP. CDR3 length: 12 residues. The V end lost 0 bases, the J end lost 6 bases, and 3 bases lay between the germline ends. CDR3 region: CASGLVPNEQFF. In DNA form, the CDR3 reads TGTGCTAGTGGTTTGGTACCCAATGAGCAGTTCTTC.

This CDR3 reads CASSYLGLAGAYEQYF. CDR3 coding DNA: TGTGCCAGCAGTTACCTCGGACTAGCGGGGGCCTACGAGCAGTACTTC. The rearrangement links TRBV6-2 or TRBV6-3 to TRBJ2-7; 13 nucleotides match TRBD2. The V gene's germline CDR1 is MNHEY and CDR2 SVGEGT. The CDR3 contains 16 residues. The trim removed 2 bases at V and 2 bases at J, leaving 3 bases unmatched.

The chain combines TRBV9 with TRBJ1-1, with D uncertain. This CDR3 spans 14 amino acids. Trimming took 0 bases from V and 2 from J, leaving 8 bases between them. From germline, CDR1 is SGDLS and CDR2 YYNGEE. The CDR3 reads CASSVGITNTEAFF. The CDR3 DNA is TGTGCCAGCAGCGTAGGGATCACCAACACTGAAGCTTTCTTT. Looking up the rest from reference TRBV9 and TRBJ1-1 gives the full variable domain: DSGVTQTPKHLITATGQRVTLRCSPRSGDLSVYWYQQSLDQGLQFLIQYYNGEERAKGNILERFSAQQFPDLHSELNLSSLELGDSALYFCASSVGITNTEAFFGQGTRLTVV.

This clone was seen once. The chain has TRBV7-3 and TRBJ2-1; the D call may be TRBD1 or TRBD2 (6 bases each). Between the trimmed V and J ends, which lost 5 bases and 2 bases, there was a span of 13 bases. Per germline, CDR1 SGHTA and CDR2 FQGTGA. The CDR3 is made up of 15 amino acids. The CDR3 reads CASSRGRGPYNEQFF. DNA for the CDR3: TGTGCCAGCAGCCGGGGGCGGGGACCCTACAATGAGCAGTTCTTC.

This clone appeared once. The chain carries TRBV9 and TRBJ2-2; no clear D gene. With 3 bases removed from V and 8 bases from J, the gap between germline ends came to 17 bases. This CDR3 spans 15 amino acids. Germline V gene sequence: CDR1 SGDLS, CDR2 YYNGEE. CDR3 nucleotide sequence: TGTGCCAGCAGCGGAATTGCAAACGGTGGGGGGGAGCTGTTTTTT. Its protein product is CASSGIANGGGELFF.